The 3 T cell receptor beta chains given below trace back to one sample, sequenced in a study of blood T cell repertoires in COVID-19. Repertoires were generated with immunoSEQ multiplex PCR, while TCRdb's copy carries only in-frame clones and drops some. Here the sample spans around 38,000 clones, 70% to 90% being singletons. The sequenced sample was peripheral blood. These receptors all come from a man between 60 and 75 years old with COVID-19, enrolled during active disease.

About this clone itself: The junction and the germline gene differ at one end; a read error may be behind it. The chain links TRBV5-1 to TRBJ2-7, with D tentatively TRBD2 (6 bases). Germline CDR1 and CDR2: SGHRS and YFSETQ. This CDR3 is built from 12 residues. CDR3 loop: CASSLAPGLPSF. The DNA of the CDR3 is TGCGCCAGCAGCCTCGCCCCGGGACTGCCCTCCTTC.

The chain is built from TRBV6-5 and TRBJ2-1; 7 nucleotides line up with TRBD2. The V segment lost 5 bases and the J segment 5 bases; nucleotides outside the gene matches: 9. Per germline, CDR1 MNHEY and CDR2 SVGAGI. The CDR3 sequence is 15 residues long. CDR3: CASSIAGEGDNEQFF. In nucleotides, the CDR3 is TGTGCCAGCAGTATAGCGGGCGAAGGGGACAATGAGCAGTTCTTC.

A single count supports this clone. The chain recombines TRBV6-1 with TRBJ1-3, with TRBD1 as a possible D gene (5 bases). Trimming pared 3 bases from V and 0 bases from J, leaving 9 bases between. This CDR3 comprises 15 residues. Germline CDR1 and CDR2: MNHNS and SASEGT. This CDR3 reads CASSEQGNSGNTIYF. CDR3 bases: TGTGCCAGCAGTGAGCAGGGTAACTCTGGAAACACCATATATTTT.